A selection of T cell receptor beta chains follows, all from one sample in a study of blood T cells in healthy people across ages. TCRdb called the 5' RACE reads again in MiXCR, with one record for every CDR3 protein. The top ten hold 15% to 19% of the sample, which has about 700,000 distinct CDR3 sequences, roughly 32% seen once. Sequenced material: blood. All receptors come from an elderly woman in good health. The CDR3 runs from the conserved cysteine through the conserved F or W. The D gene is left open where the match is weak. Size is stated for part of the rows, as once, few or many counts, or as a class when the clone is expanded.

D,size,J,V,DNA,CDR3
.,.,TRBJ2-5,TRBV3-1,TGTGCCAGCAGCCGGGGGCCCTGCGATGAGTACTTC,CASSRGPCDEYF
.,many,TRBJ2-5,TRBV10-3,TGTGCCATTGGACAGCAAGAGACCCAGTACTTC,CAIGQQETQYF
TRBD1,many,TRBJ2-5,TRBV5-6,TGTGCCAGCAGCTCTCCGGGACAGGGGTACGAGACCCAGTACTTC,CASSSPGQGYETQYF
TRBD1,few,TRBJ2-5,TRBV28,TGTGCCAGCAGTCTACAGGGGTGCCAAGAGACCCAGTACTTC,CASSLQGCQETQYF
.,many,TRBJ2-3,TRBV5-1,TGCGCCAGCAGCGGTGCTGGGGCAGATACGCAGTATTTT,CASSGAGADTQYF
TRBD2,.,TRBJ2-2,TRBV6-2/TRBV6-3,TGTGCCAGCGACGCAGCCGGGACTACCATGAACACCGGGGAGCTGTTTTTT,CASDAAGTTMNTGELFF
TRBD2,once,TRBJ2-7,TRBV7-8,TGTGCCAGCATCCCGAACGGGGGGGCCGGGGAGCAGTACTTC,CASIPNGGAGEQYF
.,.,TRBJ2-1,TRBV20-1,TGCAGTGCTAGAGTTTTTCGAAGCTCCTACAATGAGCAGTTCTTC,CSARVFRSSYNEQFF
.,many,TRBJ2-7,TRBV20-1,TGCAGTGCTAGAGATGCCGTAAGGAGCTCCTACGAGCAGTACTTC,CSARDAVRSSYEQYF
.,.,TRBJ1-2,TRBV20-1,TGCAGTGCTCCCCCAAGCGGTACAGGGAGGAACTATGGCTACACCTTC,CSAPPSGTGRNYGYTF
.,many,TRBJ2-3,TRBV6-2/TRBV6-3,TGTGCCAGCACCCCGGGGACAAGGCCCACAGATACGCAGTATTTT,CASTPGTRPTDTQYF
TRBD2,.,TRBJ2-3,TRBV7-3,TGTGCCAGCAGCTCCCAGGGACTAGCGGGATCTCGCACAGATACGCAGTATTTT,CASSSQGLAGSRTDTQYF
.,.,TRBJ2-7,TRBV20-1,TGCAGTGCTAGATTACCCCGGAGCTACAATGAGCAGTACTTC,CSARLPRSYNEQYF
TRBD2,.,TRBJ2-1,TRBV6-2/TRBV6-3,TGTGCCAGCAGTTACTCGCCGCTAGCGGCCCTAGACAATGAGCAGTTCTTC,CASSYSPLAALDNEQFF